This TCR beta chain came from a study of CD8 T cells in Susac syndrome. Random hexamers were used to reverse transcribe the RNA input (0.5 to 1 ug). immunoSEQ multiplex PCR amplified TCR beta CDR3 across 54 Vbeta, 13 Jbeta. One entry per CDR3 protein, called by TCRdb with MiXCR from the immunoSEQ multiplex PCR reads. The sample yields approximately 200,000 distinct CDR3 sequences, 85% to 95% seen once. Per the germline V gene, CDR1 is DFQATT and CDR2 is SNEGSKA (reference sequence). Trimming removed 3 bases from V and 0 bases from J, with 9 bases in between. CDR3 length: 15 amino acids. Negative magnetic isolation gave CD8+ and CD4+ cells; FACS enriched CD8+ TEMRA.

This receptor was identified in a human donor with multiple sclerosis. Material: CD4+ T cells from PBMCs. The V and J genes are TRBV20-1 and TRBJ1-6; no clear D. CDR3 coding DNA: TGCAGTGCTAGTGTGGGGAGCTCCTATAATTCACCCCTCCACTTT. It encodes CSASVGSSYNSPLHF.